Below, one T cell receptor (beta chain) is given with its context. The entry originates in a study of shared clonotypes between healthy human individuals. The germline gives CDR1 SGHNT, CDR2 YYREEE (reference sequence). The CDR3 loop spans 14 amino acids. Trimming cost V 0 bases and J 4 bases, with 9 bases left between them. TCRdb's copy holds only in-frame clones and misses some; the assay was immunoSEQ multiplex PCR. The profile shows millions of clones, around nine tenths of them singletons. Sequenced material: naive CD4+ T cells sorted from blood. Described subset: CD45RA+ positively selected. This chain connects TRBV5-4 to TRBJ2-3; D is possibly TRBD2 (6 bases). The clonotype was recovered from a man aged 18 to 30 in good health. Written as DNA, the CDR3 is TGTGCCAGCAGCTTGGACAGGAGGGCAGATACGCAGTATTTT. Amino acids: CASSLDRRADTQYF.